This TCR beta chain was found in a study of blood T cell repertoires in COVID-19. Across the whole study: Researchers got acute and convalescent COVID-19 samples from the United States, Italy and Spain. Sample material is recorded as cDNA or gDNA derived from T cells, B-cell-depleted T cells, or PBMCs.

As originally analysed: Nucleated cell counts were estimated from reference gene primer amplification. Data came from immunoSEQ multiplex PCR; TCRdb stores just in-frame clones and leaves some out. The V and J calls and clone size come from that table; D and trimming were worked out from the DNA. The sample yields 250,000 or so clones, about 88% seen once. This CDR3 has 16 amino acids. The germline CDR1 and CDR2 sequences are SGHNT and YYREEE (reference sequence). V lost 2 bases and J lost 3; bases outside the gene matches: 7. This TCR came from a middle-aged woman who had recovered from COVID-19. The chain joins TRBV5-4 to TRBJ1-5; TRBD1 agrees at 8 bases. The sequenced sample consisted of peripheral blood. The CDR3 reads CASSFEDRAHNQPQHF. For the CDR3, the DNA is TGTGCCAGCAGCTTTGAGGACAGGGCACACAATCAGCCCCAGCATTTT. The full variable domain, rest sourced from reference TRBV5-4 and TRBJ1-5, is ETGVTQSPTHLIKTRGQQVTLRCSSQSGHNTVSWYQQALGQGPQFIFQYYREEENGRGNFPPRFSGLQFPNYSSELNVNALELDDSALYLCASSFEDRAHNQPQHFGDGTRLSIL.